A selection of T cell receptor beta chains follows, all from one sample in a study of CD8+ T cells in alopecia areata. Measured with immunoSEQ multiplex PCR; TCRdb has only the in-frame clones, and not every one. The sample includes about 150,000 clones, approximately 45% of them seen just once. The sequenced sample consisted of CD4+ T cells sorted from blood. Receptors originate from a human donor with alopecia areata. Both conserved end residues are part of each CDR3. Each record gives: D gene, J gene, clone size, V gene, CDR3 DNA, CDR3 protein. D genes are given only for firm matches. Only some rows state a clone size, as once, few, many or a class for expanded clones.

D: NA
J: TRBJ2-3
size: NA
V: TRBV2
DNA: TGTGCCAGCAGGGAAAGGGCCGCTAGCCCCACAGATACGCAGTATTTT
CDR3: CASRERAASPTDTQYF

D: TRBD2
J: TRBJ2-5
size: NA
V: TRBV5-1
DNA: TGCGCCAGCGGGGGGACTAGCGGAGAGACCCAGTACTTC
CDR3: CASGGTSGETQYF

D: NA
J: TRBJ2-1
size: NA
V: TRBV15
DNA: TGTGCCACCAGCAGAGATGGATCCGGGAGTTTCGTGAATGAGCAGTTCTTC
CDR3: CATSRDGSGSFVNEQFF

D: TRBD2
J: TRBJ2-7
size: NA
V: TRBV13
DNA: TGTGCCAGCAGGAAAGCGGGAGGCTCCTACGAGCAGTACTTC
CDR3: CASRKAGGSYEQYF

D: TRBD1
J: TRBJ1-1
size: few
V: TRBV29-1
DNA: TGCAGCGTTGGACAGGGGAATGAAGCTTTCTTT
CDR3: CSVGQGNEAFF

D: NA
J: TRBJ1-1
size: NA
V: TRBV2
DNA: TGTGCCAGCAGTCGGACAGCCGAAGCTTTCTTT
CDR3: CASSRTAEAFF

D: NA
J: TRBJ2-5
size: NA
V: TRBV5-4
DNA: TGTGCCAGCAGCCCTGGGGACTACCAAGAGACCCAGTACTTC
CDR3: CASSPGDYQETQYF

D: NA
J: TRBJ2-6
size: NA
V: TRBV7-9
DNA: TGTGCCAGCAGCCTCGCCCCGTCCTCTGGGGCCAACGTCCTGACTTTC
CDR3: CASSLAPSSGANVLTF

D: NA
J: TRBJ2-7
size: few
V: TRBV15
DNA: TGTGCCACCAGCGGGGGAACAGGTGGCTACGAGCAGTACTTC
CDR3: CATSGGTGGYEQYF

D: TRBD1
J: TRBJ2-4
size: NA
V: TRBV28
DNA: TGTGCCAGCAGTGTGGGGACAGGATTCGCCGGATTGGATCAGTACTTC
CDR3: CASSVGTGFAGLDQYF

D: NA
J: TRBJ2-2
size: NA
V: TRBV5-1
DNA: TGCGCCAGCAGCGAGGAAGTCTCCGGGGAGCTGTTTTTT
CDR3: CASSEEVSGELFF

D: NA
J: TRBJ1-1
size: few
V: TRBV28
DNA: TGTGCCAGCAGTCTTTGGGGTGAAGCTTTCTTT
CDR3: CASSLWGEAFF

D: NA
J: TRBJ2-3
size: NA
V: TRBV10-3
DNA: TGTGCCATCAGTGGGGCCACAGATACGCAGTATTTT
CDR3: CAISGATDTQYF

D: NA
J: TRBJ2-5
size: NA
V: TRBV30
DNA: TGTGCCTGGAGTGTAAAGGGGGGCGAGACCCAGTACTTC
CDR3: CAWSVKGGETQYF

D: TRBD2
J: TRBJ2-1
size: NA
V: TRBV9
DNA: TGTGCCAGCAGCCCAACTAGCGGGCCACACAATGAGCAGTTCTTC
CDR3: CASSPTSGPHNEQFF

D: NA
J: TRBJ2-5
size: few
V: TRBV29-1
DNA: TGCAGCGCAGGACCTCAAGAGACCCAGTACTTC
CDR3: CSAGPQETQYF

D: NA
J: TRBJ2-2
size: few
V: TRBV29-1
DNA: TGCAGCGTTATGGTGAACACCGGGGAGCTGTTTTTT
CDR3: CSVMVNTGELFF

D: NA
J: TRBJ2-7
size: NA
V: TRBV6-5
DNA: TGTGCCAGCTACCGCAGCTCCTACGAGCAGTACTTC
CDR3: CASYRSSYEQYF

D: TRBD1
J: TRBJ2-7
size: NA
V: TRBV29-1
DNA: TGCAGCGTCGACAGGGGCTACGAGCAGTACTTC
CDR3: CSVDRGYEQYF

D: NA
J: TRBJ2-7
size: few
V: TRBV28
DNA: TGTGCCAGCAGTCCACCCGGATCCCGGAGCTACGAGCAGTACTTC
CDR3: CASSPPGSRSYEQYF

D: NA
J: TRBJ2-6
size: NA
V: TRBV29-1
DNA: TGCAGCGTTGTTCTGGGGGCCGGGGCCAACGTCCTGACTTTC
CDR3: CSVVLGAGANVLTF

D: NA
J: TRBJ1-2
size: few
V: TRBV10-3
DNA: TGTGCCACCGAATCCCGGGACTATGGCTACACCTTC
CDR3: CATESRDYGYTF

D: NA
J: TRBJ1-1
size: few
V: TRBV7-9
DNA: TGTGCCAGCAGCTTATCGCTCGCCCTAGGGAGCCGAGGAAACACTGAAGCTTTCTTT
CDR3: CASSLSLALGSRGNTEAFF

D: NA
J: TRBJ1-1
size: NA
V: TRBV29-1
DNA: TGCAGCGTTGTGAGTTGGGGGGTTTGGAACACTGAAGCTTTCTTT
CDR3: CSVVSWGVWNTEAFF

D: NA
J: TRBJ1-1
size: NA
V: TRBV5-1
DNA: TGCGCCAGCAGCTTGGGGAGGGGCGGAGGGAAGTTGAACACTGAAGCTTTCTTT
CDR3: CASSLGRGGGKLNTEAFF

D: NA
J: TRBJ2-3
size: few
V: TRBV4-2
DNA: TGTGCCAGCAGCCAAGGGACTCCGAGCACAGATACGCAGTATTTT
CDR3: CASSQGTPSTDTQYF

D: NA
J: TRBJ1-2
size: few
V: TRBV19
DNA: TGTGCCAGTGAAAGAAAGCCCTATGGCTACACCTTC
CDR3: CASERKPYGYTF

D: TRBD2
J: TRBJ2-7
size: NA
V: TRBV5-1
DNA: TGCGCCAGCAGCGAGCCTAGCGGGAGCTACGAGCAGTACTTC
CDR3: CASSEPSGSYEQYF

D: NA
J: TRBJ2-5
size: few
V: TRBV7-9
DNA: TGTGCCAGCAGCTTAGGACAAGAGACCCAGTACTTC
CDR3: CASSLGQETQYF

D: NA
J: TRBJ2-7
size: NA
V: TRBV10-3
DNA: TGTGCCATCAGTGGTCAGGGGTGGTCCTACGAGCAGTACTTC
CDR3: CAISGQGWSYEQYF

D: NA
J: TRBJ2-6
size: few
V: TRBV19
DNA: TGTGCCAGTAGTGTTTCTTCTGGGGCCAACGTCCTGACTTTC
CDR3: CASSVSSGANVLTF

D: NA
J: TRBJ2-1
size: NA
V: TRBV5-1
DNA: TGCGCCAGCAGCTTAGATAACCCTTACAATGAGCAGTTCTTC
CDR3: CASSLDNPYNEQFF

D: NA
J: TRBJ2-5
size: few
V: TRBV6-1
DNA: TGTGCCAGCAGTGAAGACCGCGGGGCCGTGGGGACCCAGTACTTC
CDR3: CASSEDRGAVGTQYF

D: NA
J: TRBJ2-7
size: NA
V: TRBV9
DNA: TGTGCCAGCAGCGTAGGGTCTGGGGGCTACGAGCAGTACTTC
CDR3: CASSVGSGGYEQYF

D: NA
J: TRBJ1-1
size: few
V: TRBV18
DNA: TGTGCCAGCTCACTTCAGGGATCCTCTCCTGAAGCTTTCTTT
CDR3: CASSLQGSSPEAFF

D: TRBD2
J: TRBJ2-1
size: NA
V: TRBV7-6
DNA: TGTGCCAGCAGCTTATTGGTAGCGGGACAATACAATGAGCAGTTCTTC
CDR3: CASSLLVAGQYNEQFF

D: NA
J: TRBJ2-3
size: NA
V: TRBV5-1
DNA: TGCGCCAGCAATCCCGGACACCCTCGGGATACGCAGTATTTT
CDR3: CASNPGHPRDTQYF

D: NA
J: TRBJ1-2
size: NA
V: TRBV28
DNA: TGTGCCAGCAGTCCATCCCTTATTGGCTACACCTTC
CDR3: CASSPSLIGYTF

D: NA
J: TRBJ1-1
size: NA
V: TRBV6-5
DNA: TGTGCCAGCGGATTGACGAACACTGAAGCTTTCTTT
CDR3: CASGLTNTEAFF

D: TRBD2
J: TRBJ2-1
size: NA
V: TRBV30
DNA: TGTGCCCGGAGGCATAGCGGGAGTTATGGTGAGCAGTTCTTC
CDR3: CARRHSGSYGEQFF

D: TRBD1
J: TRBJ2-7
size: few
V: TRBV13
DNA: TGTGCCAGCAGCCTGCGACAGGGGAGCCACGAGCAGTACTTC
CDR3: CASSLRQGSHEQYF

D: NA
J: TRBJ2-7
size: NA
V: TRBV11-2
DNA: TGTGCCAGCACCCTCGCCTCAGGGGGAGGGCCCTACGAGCAGTACTTC
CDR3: CASTLASGGGPYEQYF